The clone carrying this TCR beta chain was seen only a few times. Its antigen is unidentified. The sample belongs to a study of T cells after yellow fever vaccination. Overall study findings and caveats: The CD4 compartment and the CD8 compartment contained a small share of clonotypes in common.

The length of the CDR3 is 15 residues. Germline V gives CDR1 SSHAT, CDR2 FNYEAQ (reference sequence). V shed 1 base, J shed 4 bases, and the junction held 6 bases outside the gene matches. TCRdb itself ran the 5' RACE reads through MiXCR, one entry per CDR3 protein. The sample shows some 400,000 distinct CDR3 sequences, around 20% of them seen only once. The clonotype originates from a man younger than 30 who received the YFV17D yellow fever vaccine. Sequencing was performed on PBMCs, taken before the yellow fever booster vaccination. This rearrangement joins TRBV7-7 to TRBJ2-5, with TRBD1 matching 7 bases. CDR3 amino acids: CASSLVTGALETQYF. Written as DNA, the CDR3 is TGTGCCAGCAGCTTAGTAACAGGGGCCTTAGAGACCCAGTACTTC.